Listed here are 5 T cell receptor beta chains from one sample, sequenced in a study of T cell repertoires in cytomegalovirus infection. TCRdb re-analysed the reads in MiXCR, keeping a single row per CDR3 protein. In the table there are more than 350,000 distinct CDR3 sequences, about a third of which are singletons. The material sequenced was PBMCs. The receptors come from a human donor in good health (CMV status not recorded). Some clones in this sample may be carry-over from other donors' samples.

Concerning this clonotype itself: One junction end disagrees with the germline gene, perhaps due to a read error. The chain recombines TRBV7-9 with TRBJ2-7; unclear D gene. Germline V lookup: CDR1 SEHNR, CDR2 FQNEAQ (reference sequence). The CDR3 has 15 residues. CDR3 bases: TGTACCAGCAGCTTAGCCGTCGGTTGGTCCGACGAGCAGTACTTC. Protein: CTSSLAVGWSDEQYF.

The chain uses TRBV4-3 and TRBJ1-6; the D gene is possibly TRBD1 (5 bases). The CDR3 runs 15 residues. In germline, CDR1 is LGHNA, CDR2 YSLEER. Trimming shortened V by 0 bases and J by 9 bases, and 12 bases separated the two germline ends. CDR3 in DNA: TGCGCCAGCAGCCAAGATTTAGCAGGGCTTTCACCCCTCCACTTT. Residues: CASSQDLAGLSPLHF.

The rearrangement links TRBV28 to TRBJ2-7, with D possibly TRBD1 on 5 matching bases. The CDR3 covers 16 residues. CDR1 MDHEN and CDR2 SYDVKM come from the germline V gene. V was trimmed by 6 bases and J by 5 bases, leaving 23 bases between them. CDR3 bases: TGTGCCAGCAGAAGAGTCGGACACGCCCGTATGGACGAGCAGTACTTC. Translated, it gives CASRRVGHARMDEQYF.

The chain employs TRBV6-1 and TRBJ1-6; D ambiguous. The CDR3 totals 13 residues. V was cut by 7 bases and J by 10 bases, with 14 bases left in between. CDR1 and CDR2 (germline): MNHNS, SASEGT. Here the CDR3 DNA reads TGTGCCAGCACCCCCTTGGACGGATCACCCCTCCACTTT. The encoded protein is CASTPLDGSPLHF.

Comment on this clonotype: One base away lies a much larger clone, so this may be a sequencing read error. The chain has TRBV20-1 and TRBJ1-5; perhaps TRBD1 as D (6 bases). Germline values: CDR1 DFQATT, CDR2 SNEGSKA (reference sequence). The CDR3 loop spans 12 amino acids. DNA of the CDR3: TGCAGTGCTAGCCCCACAGGGCAGCCCCAGCGTTTT. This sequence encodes CSASPTGQPQRF.